The rows below give T cell receptor beta chains drawn from one sample of a study of human thymus T cells. TCRdb's copy holds only in-frame clones and misses some; the assay was immunoSEQ multiplex PCR. This sample has roughly 77,000 clones, with 95% found just once. The specimen was thymus tissue. Source of these receptors: a girl under three years old with a congenital heart defect but otherwise immunologically healthy. Both conserved end residues are part of each CDR3. A D gene is named only where the DNA matches it firmly. Not every row has a clone size; where given, it reads once, few, many or a size class.

-,TRBV6-1,-,TRBJ2-4,TGTGCCAGCAATCAAAAAAGAGTTGTTGGGGACATTCAGTACTTC,CASNQKRVVGDIQYF
-,TRBV4-3,-,TRBJ1-5,TGCGCCAGCAGCCAAGAGGCGGACCGAAGCAATCAGCCCCAGCATTTT,CASSQEADRSNQPQHF
-,TRBV6-4,-,TRBJ2-2,TGTGCCAGCAAAGGGGGTACCGGGGAGCTGTTTTTT,CASKGGTGELFF
-,TRBV15,-,TRBJ2-1,TGTGCCACCAGCAGCGACCCTAGCAATGAGCAGTTCTTC,CATSSDPSNEQFF
-,TRBV2,-,TRBJ2-3,TGTGCCAGCGGCTGGGACGCGACAGATACGCAGTATTTT,CASGWDATDTQYF
-,TRBV27,-,TRBJ2-1,TGTGCCAGCAGTTTCGAAGAAACTAATGAGCAGTTCTTC,CASSFEETNEQFF
-,TRBV11-2,-,TRBJ1-1,TGTGCCAGCAGCTCACGTATGAAGGACACTGAAGCTTTCTTT,CASSSRMKDTEAFF
-,TRBV5-5,-,TRBJ2-7,TGTGCCAGCAGTCCGGGTCACTACATCTCCTACGAGCAGTACTTC,CASSPGHYISYEQYF
TRBD1,TRBV7-9,-,TRBJ1-3,TGTGCCAGCAGCCAGGGGGGCAGTTCTGGAAACACCATATATTTT,CASSQGGSSGNTIYF
-,TRBV14,-,TRBJ2-6,TGTGCCAGCAGCCAAGATGGGGGGAGGCCCAACGTCCTGACTTTC,CASSQDGGRPNVLTF
-,TRBV29-1,once,TRBJ1-2,TGCAGCGTTCGTATGGGAGTTTACTATGGCTACACCTTC,CSVRMGVYYGYTF
TRBD2,TRBV5-1,once,TRBJ2-7,TGCGCCAGCAGCCTCATTGGGGGGGAAGCGGGATTCTCCTACGAGCAGTACTTC,CASSLIGGEAGFSYEQYF
TRBD1,TRBV27,-,TRBJ2-1,TGTGCCAGCAGTTTATGGGACAGGAAAGCCAATGAGCAGTTCTTC,CASSLWDRKANEQFF
-,TRBV27,once,TRBJ1-2,TGTGCCAGCAGTTTATCGAGAGGAGTTAACTATGGCTACACCTTC,CASSLSRGVNYGYTF
-,TRBV2,-,TRBJ2-2,TGTGCCAGCATCGAACAGGTCGGGGTCACCGGGGAGCTGTTTTTT,CASIEQVGVTGELFF
-,TRBV7-9,once,TRBJ1-1,TGTGCCAGCAGCCCTCTGGAGGGCCGGACCCAATCTGAAGCTTTCTTT,CASSPLEGRTQSEAFF
TRBD2,TRBV27,-,TRBJ2-7,TGTGCCAGCAGTTGGGGACTAGCCGCGAGCTCCTACGAGCAGTACTTC,CASSWGLAASSYEQYF
TRBD1,TRBV7-3,-,TRBJ1-1,TGTGCCAGCAGCCCAACCCAGGCAGGGGGTCTGGAGAGCACTGAAGCTTTCTTT,CASSPTQAGGLESTEAFF
TRBD1,TRBV11-2,-,TRBJ1-5,TGTGCCAGCAGCTATACAGGGGCCAATCAGCCCCAGCATTTT,CASSYTGANQPQHF
-,TRBV20-1,-,TRBJ1-2,TGCAGTGCTAGTATGGGGCCAGGCTACACCTTC,CSASMGPGYTF
-,TRBV9,once,TRBJ2-7,TGTGCCAGCAGCCCATCCTATGTTTGGGACGAAGGGAAAAAGGCCTACGAGCAGTACTTC,CASSPSYVWDEGKKAYEQYF
TRBD2,TRBV10-3,-,TRBJ2-2,TGTGCCATCAGCCCCGGGACTAGCGGAAACACCGGGGAGCTGTTTTTT,CAISPGTSGNTGELFF
-,TRBV30,-,TRBJ1-3,TGTGCCTGGAGTTCCCGGGGAGGAAACACCATATATTTT,CAWSSRGGNTIYF
-,TRBV27,-,TRBJ2-6,TGTGCCAGCAGTCCCACGGATCTTGGGGCCAACGTCCTGACTTTC,CASSPTDLGANVLTF
-,TRBV28,-,TRBJ1-1,TGTGCCAGCAGTTTCCCCCCGAGCCACAGGGTTTACACTGAAGCTTTCTTT,CASSFPPSHRVYTEAFF
TRBD2,TRBV28,-,TRBJ2-1,TGTGCCAGCAGTTTAGAACTAGCGTGGTACAATGAGCAGTTCTTC,CASSLELAWYNEQFF
-,TRBV30,-,TRBJ1-2,TGTGCCTGGAGGGAAACAGGGTTGGATGGCTACACCTTC,CAWRETGLDGYTF
-,TRBV6-1,-,TRBJ2-1,TGTGCCAGCAGTGAAACCTCAAACAGGGAGGTGGGAAATGAGCAGTTCTTC,CASSETSNREVGNEQFF
TRBD2,TRBV10-3,-,TRBJ2-5,TGTGCCATCAGCCCCAAGCTACTAGCGGGAGGTCAAGAGACCCAGTACTTC,CAISPKLLAGGQETQYF
-,TRBV5-1,-,TRBJ2-5,TGCGCCAGCAGCTTAACCGGTAGTCAAGAGACCCAGTACTTC,CASSLTGSQETQYF
-,TRBV6-5,-,TRBJ1-2,TGTGCCAGCAGTTCGACGGGGGGGCTCCCCTATGGCTACACCTTC,CASSSTGGLPYGYTF
TRBD1,TRBV14,-,TRBJ1-1,TGTGCCAGCAGCCGGGACAGGGTGATGGGGCTGAACACTGAAGCTTTCTTT,CASSRDRVMGLNTEAFF
TRBD1,TRBV7-2,-,TRBJ1-2,TGTGCCAGCAGCTTAGGATTACAGGGGAAGCGGAAGAATGGCTACACCTTC,CASSLGLQGKRKNGYTF